This TCR beta chain was captured by sequencing in a study of a mutant IDH1 vaccine in newly diagnosed glioma. Background on the study: Vaccines were first given 4-6 weeks after radiotherapy alone, or with temozolomide cycles. Every participant had undergone radiotherapy, temozolomide, or both before, and most underwent both. Treated patients showed a male proportion of approximately 60%, a female proportion of around 38%, and a mean age of 40.4 years.

Germline-derived CDR1 and CDR2 are SGHNT and YYREEE (reference sequence). V gave up 4 bases and J gave up 4 bases; unmatched junction bases: 7. The CDR3 loop spans 15 amino acids. Time point described: week 11, during vaccination. Vaccinated patients received 300 ug of mutant IDH1 20-mer peptide per dose, with topical imiquimod. Profiling relied on immunoSEQ multiplex PCR, and the TCRdb table lists in-frame clones only, not all of them. The table shows 30,000 to 40,000 clones, with roughly 84% occurring only once. With respect to this clone: Its cognate antigen is unknown. Within the sample, other DNA sequences also encode this same CDR3.

V is TRBV5-4 and J is TRBJ2-7; 11 nucleotides line up with TRBD2. This clonotype was obtained from a man aged 35 to 55 with glioma. The material was PBMCs, obtained from a glioma patient whose treatment included an IDH1 peptide vaccine. CDR3 DNA sequence: TGTGCCAGCAGCGAGGGACTAGCGGAGATTTACGAGCAGTACTTC. It is translated as CASSEGLAEIYEQYF.